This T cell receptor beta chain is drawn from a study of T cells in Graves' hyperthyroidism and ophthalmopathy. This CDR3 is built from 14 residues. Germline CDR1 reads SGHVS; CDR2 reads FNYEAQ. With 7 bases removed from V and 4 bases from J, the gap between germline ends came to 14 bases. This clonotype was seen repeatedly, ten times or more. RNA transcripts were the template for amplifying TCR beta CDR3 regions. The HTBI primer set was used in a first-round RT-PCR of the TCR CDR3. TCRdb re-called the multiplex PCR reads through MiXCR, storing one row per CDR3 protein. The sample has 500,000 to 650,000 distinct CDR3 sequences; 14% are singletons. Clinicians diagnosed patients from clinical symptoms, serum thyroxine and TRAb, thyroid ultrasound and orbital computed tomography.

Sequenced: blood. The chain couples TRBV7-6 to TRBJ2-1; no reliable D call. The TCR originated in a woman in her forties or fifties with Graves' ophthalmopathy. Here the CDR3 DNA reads TGTGCCAGCACCCTAACGGACCTTTACAATGAGCAGTTCTTC. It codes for CASTLTDLYNEQFF.